The entry that follows covers one T cell receptor beta chain sequence. The sample originates from a study of sequential checkpoint blockade in melanoma. About the study: Arm A got nivolumab then ipilimumab; arm B the reverse, 1:1. Maintenance nivolumab came after either treatment sequence.

Generated by immunoSEQ multiplex PCR, the TCRdb table keeps only in-frame clones and is missing some. The table shows approximately 13,000 clones, with approximately 74% occurring only once. The CDR3 is 15 amino acids. Germline V lookup: CDR1 SGDLS, CDR2 YYNGEE. J gave up 3 bases and V 3 bases, and 9 bases lay outside the gene matches. The treatment is: randomized to nivolumab then ipilimumab (arm A) or the reverse (arm B). PBMC sorting kept live CD3+CD8+ cells without CD19 or CD56. The TCR was taken from a human donor with melanoma. The chain employs TRBV9 and TRBJ2-7, with TRBD1 matching over 7 bases. This material consisted of CD8+ T cells sorted from blood (inferred from file names), taken from a patient given nivolumab and ipilimumab in sequence. The DNA of the CDR3 is TGTGCCAGCAGCGCTGACAGGGAAAGTTTCTACGAGCAGTACTTC. It specifies CASSADRESFYEQYF.